Presented here are 5 T cell receptor beta chains from one specimen sequenced in a study of OX40 agonist ivuxolimab in advanced cancers. Here immunoSEQ multiplex PCR was the method, and the copy in TCRdb shows in-frame clones only, minus some. The top ten hold 0.3% to 0.35% of the sample, which has 55,000 to 65,000 clones, 70% to 90% seen once. The sequences come from CD4+ or CD8+ T cells sorted from blood, collected in a trial of the OX40 agonist ivuxolimab. The source is an adult with an advanced solid tumor such as melanoma, head and neck, liver or kidney cancer.

V and J are TRBV5-1 and TRBJ2-3; TRBD1 is a possible D gene (6 bases). This CDR3 comprises 15 residues. Trimming left V 0 bases short and J 0 bases short, with 8 bases between. CDR1 and CDR2 from the germline V gene are SGHRS and YFSETQ. CDR3: CASSLVGQSTDTQYF. CDR3 bases: TGCGCCAGCAGCTTGGTTGGACAGAGCACAGATACGCAGTATTTT.

This clone was counted once. This chain connects TRBV6-1 to TRBJ1-4; D not certain. Trimming removed 6 bases from V and 0 bases from J, with 8 bases in between. Looked up from germline, CDR1 is MNHNS and CDR2 is SASEGT. The CDR3 extends over 14 amino acids. CDR3 loop: CASSSRATNEKLFF. Here the CDR3 DNA reads TGTGCCAGCAGCTCCAGAGCAACTAATGAAAAACTGTTTTTT.

This chain connects TRBV5-1 to TRBJ2-5; 7 bases match TRBD1. This CDR3 comprises 16 residues. Per germline, CDR1 SGHRS and CDR2 YFSETQ. V was clipped by 3 bases and J by 0 bases; unmatched bases: 8. The CDR3 sequence is CASSSRRDSYQETQYF. The CDR3 DNA reads TGCGCCAGCAGCTCTCGACGGGACAGCTACCAAGAGACCCAGTACTTC.

The gene calls are TRBV18 and TRBJ1-2; the D is unclear. Germline V CDR1 and CDR2: KGHSH, LQKENI. The CDR3 consists of 14 residues. Trimming pared 6 bases from V and 8 bases from J, leaving 19 bases between. DNA of the CDR3: TGTGCCAGCTCCCCTCCGGCGGTCTCGTGGGGCTACACCTTC. Translation: CASSPPAVSWGYTF.

In DNA form, the CDR3 reads TGTGCCAGCAGCTTGGGGTTAAGCGGGACAGGGAACGAAAAACTGTTTTTT. Its protein product is CASSLGLSGTGNEKLFF. The V gene is TRBV5-6, the J gene TRBJ1-4; the match to TRBD1 covers 9 bases. With 0 bases clipped from V and 8 bases from J, the junction kept 11 bases outside the gene matches. The CDR3 extends over 17 amino acids. Germline CDR1 is SGHDT and CDR2 is YYEEEE.